The 8 T cell receptor beta chains listed next were all sequenced from one sample in a study of tumor-infiltrating lymphocytes in primary liver carcinoma. TCR beta cDNA came from about 0.45 ug total RNA, primed with a constant-region primer. Three nested multiplex PCR rounds of slightly modified ARM-PCR generated TCR beta libraries. Use of TRBV1-TRBV30 forward primers with a C-beta reverse primer characterized the first two PCR rounds, which lasted about 9 cycles each. In TCRdb, the multiplex PCR reads were re-called with MiXCR into one record per CDR3 protein. Here the sample spans roughly 100,000 distinct CDR3 sequences, around 84% being singletons. Taking roughly 18-32 mg of unsorted bulk tissue, the authors co-extracted RNA and DNA. The sample comprised liver tumor tissue from sampling region 3. As to subset: tumor region T3, left-lateral pole. The receptors shown here come from a man in his forties with primary liver carcinoma and hepatitis B virus infection.

The chain is built from TRBV6-6 and TRBJ2-3; a possible D gene is TRBD2 (5 bases). CDR1 and CDR2 (germline): MNHNY, SVGAGI (reference sequence). V was shortened by 2 bases and J by 15 bases, with 21 bases between the two germline ends. The CDR3 length is 14 residues. CDR3 DNA: TGTGCCAGCAGTTACGCGACTATAACAGATACACACTATTTT. This translates into CASSYATITDTHYF.

With regard to this clonotype: Mismatch with germline at one junction end may stem from a read error. The chain couples TRBV11-1 to TRBJ2-7; the D gene is possibly TRBD1 (5 bases). Germline V CDR1 and CDR2: SGHAT, FQDESV (reference sequence). The CDR3 contains 13 residues. The CDR3: CPSKGKRSYDQYF. For the CDR3, the DNA is TGTCCCAGCAAGGGGAAGCGATCCTACGATCAGTATTTC.

In the case of this clonotype: At one end the junction does not follow the germline gene, possibly because of a read error. V and J are TRBV2 and TRBJ2-1; TRBD2 is a possible D gene (6 bases). Germline CDR1 and CDR2: SNHLY and FYNNEI. The CDR3 runs to 16 residues. In DNA form, the CDR3 reads TGTACCAGCAGTGAAGCGGGCGGGCTGCCCTACAATGAGCGGTTCTTC. As protein: CTSSEAGGLPYNERFF.

Points on this clonotype: Because it lacks the conserved phenylalanine or tryptophan at the end, this CDR3 is likely a read error. V and J are TRBV6-6 and TRBJ2-7; 8 bases are a match to TRBD2. This CDR3 region has 15 residues. CDR1 is MNHNY and CDR2 is SVGAGI in the germline V gene (reference sequence). The junction had 8 bases not matched to a gene; V was cut back by 4 bases and J by 3 bases. In DNA, the CDR3 is TGTGCCAGCAGTTCTACTAGCGGATATTTCTACGAGCAGTACTTA. Encoded protein: CASSSTSGYFYEQYL.

Note on this clonotype: Without the conserved terminal phenylalanine or tryptophan, this CDR3 likely stems from a read error. Because the CDR3's place on the DNA is in doubt, the DNA is left out and the CDR3 is given as listed by TCRdb. This chain joins TRBV6-5 and TRBJ2-7; the table's D call TRBD2 went unverified against the DNA. The CDR3 spans 16 residues, counting both ends. Germline CDR1 is MNHEY and CDR2 is SVGAGI. The CDR3 region is CACKGGASGDTYEQCL.

This clonotype showed up just a few times. A much bigger clone sits one base away, suggesting this may be a read error. This chain uses TRBV30 with TRBJ2-1; the match to TRBD2 covers 9 bases. The length of the CDR3 is 14 residues. Trimming removed 1 base from V and 7 bases from J; junction bases left unmatched: 5. CDR1 GTSNPN and CDR2 SVGIG come from the germline V gene (reference sequence). CDR3 loop: CAWSEISGGNEQFF. CDR3 nucleotides: TGTGCCTGGAGTGAGATTAGCGGGGGAAATGAGCAGTTCTTC.

In regard to this clonotype: Since the CDR3 does not end with the conserved phenylalanine or tryptophan, this likely comes from a read error. V gene TRBV6-2 or TRBV6-3 combines with J gene TRBJ2-5; no reliable D call. The V gene lost 7 bases and the J gene lost 4 bases, with 13 bases spanning the gap. Germline V gives CDR1 MNHEY, CDR2 SVGEGT. The CDR3 covers 13 residues. CDR3 sequence (DNA): TGTGCCAGCAATTGGGCCCTAAGAGAGACCCAGTACTTA. The encoded protein is CASNWALRETQYL.

Points on this clonotype: The junction shows a germline mismatch at one end, possibly a read error. The genes are TRBV5-5 and TRBJ2-1; D is ambiguous. This CDR3 comprises 15 residues. Germline V gene sequence: CDR1 SGHKS, CDR2 YYEKEE (reference sequence). CDR3 coding DNA: TGTGCCAGCAGCCCATCGAGTGGGATCTATAATGAGCAGTCCTTC. Its translation: CASSPSSGIYNEQSF.